These T cell receptor beta chains were read from a single sample in a study of blood T cell repertoires in COVID-19. Produced via immunoSEQ multiplex PCR; TCRdb's table is partial and in-frame only. The data contain 200,000 to 250,000 clones, more than 70% of them singletons. Sequenced: peripheral blood. The origin of the receptors is a woman in her forties who had recovered from COVID-19. Each CDR3 is given with its conserved first and last residue. The order of the fields is V gene, J gene, clone size, CDR3 protein. Not every row has a clone size; where given, it reads once, few, many or a size class.

v_call: TRBV7-2; j_call: TRBJ2-1; clone_size: -; cdr3_aa: CASSSSGTSGYNEQFF
v_call: TRBV28; j_call: TRBJ2-5; clone_size: -; cdr3_aa: CASSTQLGSETQYF
v_call: TRBV5-1; j_call: TRBJ2-3; clone_size: -; cdr3_aa: CASSLQGVRGTDTQYF
v_call: TRBV11-2; j_call: TRBJ2-5; clone_size: -; cdr3_aa: CASRVAGGGETQYF
v_call: TRBV9; j_call: TRBJ2-7; clone_size: -; cdr3_aa: CASSGQLGTGLMYEQYF
v_call: TRBV11-3; j_call: TRBJ2-1; clone_size: -; cdr3_aa: CASRRTGNEQFF
v_call: TRBV7-2; j_call: TRBJ1-5; clone_size: -; cdr3_aa: CASSSRRGRGRDNQPQHF
v_call: TRBV30; j_call: TRBJ2-1; clone_size: -; cdr3_aa: CAWSRGPYNEQFF
v_call: TRBV5-4; j_call: TRBJ2-1; clone_size: -; cdr3_aa: CASSLDRGSYNEQFF
v_call: TRBV19; j_call: TRBJ1-1; clone_size: -; cdr3_aa: CASSTWDRGREAFF
v_call: TRBV5-4; j_call: TRBJ1-4; clone_size: -; cdr3_aa: CASSPRVGGDEKLFF
v_call: TRBV7-2; j_call: TRBJ1-5; clone_size: once; cdr3_aa: CASSSGLFSGPQHF
v_call: TRBV19; j_call: TRBJ1-2; clone_size: -; cdr3_aa: CASTLDSFYGYTF
v_call: TRBV18; j_call: TRBJ2-7; clone_size: -; cdr3_aa: CASSPPTGSYEQYF
v_call: TRBV6-2/TRBV6-3; j_call: TRBJ1-5; clone_size: once; cdr3_aa: CASSWGDRGGGNQPQHF
v_call: TRBV24-1; j_call: TRBJ2-2; clone_size: -; cdr3_aa: CATSDLRAGEYADTGELFF
v_call: TRBV5-4; j_call: TRBJ1-2; clone_size: -; cdr3_aa: CASSGDRLNYGYTF
v_call: TRBV19; j_call: TRBJ1-2; clone_size: -; cdr3_aa: CASSSVTNYGYTF
v_call: TRBV2; j_call: TRBJ1-4; clone_size: -; cdr3_aa: CASSPVGPATNEKLFF
v_call: TRBV4-3; j_call: TRBJ1-1; clone_size: -; cdr3_aa: CASSQDPGGLSTEAFF
v_call: TRBV5-1; j_call: TRBJ1-2; clone_size: -; cdr3_aa: CASSLEPGQGGGYTF
v_call: TRBV7-3; j_call: TRBJ1-2; clone_size: -; cdr3_aa: CASSLQGGDGYTF
v_call: TRBV7-3; j_call: TRBJ2-2; clone_size: -; cdr3_aa: CASSARKGTTNTGELFF
v_call: TRBV28; j_call: TRBJ1-2; clone_size: -; cdr3_aa: CASSPSLGGQGSYGYTF
v_call: TRBV5-3; j_call: TRBJ1-3; clone_size: -; cdr3_aa: CARSLSTAGNTIYF
v_call: TRBV29-1; j_call: TRBJ2-4; clone_size: -; cdr3_aa: CSVAGGGNIQYF
v_call: TRBV19; j_call: TRBJ1-2; clone_size: -; cdr3_aa: CASSVQAYANGYTF
v_call: TRBV4-2; j_call: TRBJ2-2; clone_size: -; cdr3_aa: CASSLSGTPEIANTGELFF
v_call: TRBV18; j_call: TRBJ2-1; clone_size: -; cdr3_aa: CASSPNTGGVNEQFF
v_call: TRBV14; j_call: TRBJ1-1; clone_size: -; cdr3_aa: CASSQYRQARTEAFF
v_call: TRBV19; j_call: TRBJ1-2; clone_size: once; cdr3_aa: CASTPGQSNLEGYTF
v_call: TRBV18; j_call: TRBJ2-1; clone_size: -; cdr3_aa: CASSPIRTSGSPQFF
v_call: TRBV7-2; j_call: TRBJ2-7; clone_size: -; cdr3_aa: CASSTYGTGGTYEQYF
v_call: TRBV27; j_call: TRBJ1-2; clone_size: -; cdr3_aa: CASSLGTGVDDYGYTF
v_call: TRBV30; j_call: TRBJ2-2; clone_size: -; cdr3_aa: CAWRRGGTGELFF
v_call: TRBV7-2; j_call: TRBJ2-7; clone_size: -; cdr3_aa: CASSPSVEGQQYF
v_call: TRBV20-1; j_call: TRBJ2-7; clone_size: few; cdr3_aa: CSASLVSSYEQYF
v_call: TRBV5-4; j_call: TRBJ2-7; clone_size: -; cdr3_aa: CASSLGGTGTYEQYF